One TCR beta chain is described in this entry. Every donor contributed roughly 10 milliliters of peripheral blood by blood draw. These data are taken from a study of blood T cells in healthy people across ages. Germline CDR1 reads MNHEY; CDR2 reads SVGAGI. The CDR3 is 14 amino acids. V was cut by 2 bases and J by 5 bases, with 9 bases left in between. Next came a second PCR, run for about 6 to 12 cycles, which used a sample-barcoded 5' primer along with a J-beta primer mix. Per sample, CDR3-containing paired-end reads numbered at least 2.5 million. TCRdb reprocessed the 5' RACE reads via MiXCR and lists one record per CDR3 protein. Among hundreds of thousands of distinct CDR3 sequences listed, around half were seen once.

The sequencing input was blood. This sequence was found in a man older than 75 in good health. J is TRBJ1-4 and V is TRBV6-5, with no clear D. The CDR3 DNA reads as TGTGCCAGCAGTTACGGAGGCCCCAATGAAAAACTGTTTTTT. Translated, it gives CASSYGGPNEKLFF.